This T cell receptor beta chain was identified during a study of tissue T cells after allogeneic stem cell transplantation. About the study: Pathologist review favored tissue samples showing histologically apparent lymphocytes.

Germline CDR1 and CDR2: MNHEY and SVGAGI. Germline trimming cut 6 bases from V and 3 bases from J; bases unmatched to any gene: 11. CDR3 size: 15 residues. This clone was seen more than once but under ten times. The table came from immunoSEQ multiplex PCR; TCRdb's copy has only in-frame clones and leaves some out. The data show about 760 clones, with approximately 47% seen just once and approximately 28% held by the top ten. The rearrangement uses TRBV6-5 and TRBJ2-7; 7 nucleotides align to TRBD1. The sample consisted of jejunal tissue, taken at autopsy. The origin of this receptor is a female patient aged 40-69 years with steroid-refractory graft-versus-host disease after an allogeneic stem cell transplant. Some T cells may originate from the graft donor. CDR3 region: CASSYHRGFRYEQYF. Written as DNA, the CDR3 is TGTGCCAGCAGCTACCACAGGGGTTTTCGCTACGAGCAGTACTTC.